This T cell receptor beta chain was sequenced in a study of blood T cell repertoires in COVID-19. Per the original methods: Amplifying reference gene primers gave estimates of nucleated cell counts. Measured with immunoSEQ multiplex PCR; TCRdb has only the in-frame clones, and not every one. V and J calls and clone size are as listed in that table; D and trimming were resolved from the DNA. Among roughly 49,000 clones listed, 84% were seen once. This clonotype was obtained from a man aged 50-60 years with acute or convalescent COVID-19. Source material: peripheral blood.

DNA for the CDR3: TGTGCCAGCAGTGGTCGGGTGTACAATGAGCAGTTCTTC. It translates to CASSGRVYNEQFF. The genes are TRBV2 and TRBJ2-1; D is undetermined. With 4 bases removed from V and 4 bases from J, the gap between germline ends came to 8 bases. This CDR3 is built from 13 residues. Germline lookup yields CDR1 SNHLY and CDR2 FYNNEI.